This T cell receptor beta chain was sequenced for a study of T cell changes during pregnancy in multiple sclerosis. Sequencing used immunoSEQ multiplex PCR; TCRdb keeps in-frame clones, though not all of them. The sample contains about 52,000 clones, approximately 92% of which appear only once. The CDR3 has 14 residues. Germline-derived CDR1 and CDR2 are SGHTA and FQGNSA. V was clipped by 5 bases and J by 4 bases, with 12 bases between them. The origin of this receptor is a female donor with multiple sclerosis, enrolled in a pregnancy study. Material: CD4+ T cells from peripheral blood mononuclear cells, obtained in the third trimester of pregnancy. The chain combines TRBV7-2 with TRBJ1-5, with a possible D match to TRBD1 (6 bases). CDR3 bases: TGTGCCAGCAGCCTTGTCGGACAGAATCAGCCCCAGCATTTT. As protein: CASSLVGQNQPQHF.